Following are 19 T cell receptor beta chains from one sample sequenced in a study of tumor-infiltrating lymphocytes in primary liver carcinoma. Each 20-30 mg portion of unsorted bulk tissue served as the source for co-extraction of RNA and DNA. Starting material of 400 to 600 ng total RNA yielded TCR beta cDNA via a constant-region primer. TCR beta libraries came from three nested multiplex PCR rounds using slightly modified ARM-PCR. The first two PCR rounds, around 10 cycles each, used TRBV1-TRBV30 forward primers and a C-beta reverse primer. TCRdb reanalysed the multiplex PCR reads using MiXCR and keeps one entry per CDR3 protein. The sample has some 46,000 distinct CDR3 sequences, roughly 75% seen once; the top ten hold about 38%. Sequenced: tumor-adjacent normal liver tissue. The receptors were gathered from a woman aged 25 to 39 with primary liver carcinoma and hepatitis B virus infection.

Worth noting for this clonotype: It is likely a read error, because the conserved phenylalanine at the end of the CDR3 is missing. This CDR3 reads CAISEEPGKSLLHI. CDR3 DNA: TGTGCCATCAGTGAAGAACCGGGGAAATCACTCCTCCACATT. This rearrangement joins TRBV10-3 to TRBJ1-6; no reliable D call. The CDR3 length is 14 residues. In germline, CDR1 is ENHRY, CDR2 SYGVKD.

As concerns this clonotype: The junction and the germline gene differ at one end; a read error may be behind it. The rearrangement joins TRBV29-1 to TRBJ2-7; 8 positions agree with TRBD2. Germline V lookup: CDR1 SQVTM, CDR2 ANQGSEA. This CDR3 contains 13 residues. This CDR3 reads CSVTSGSRYQQYF. The CDR3 nucleotides are TGCAGCGTCACCAGCGGGAGCCGCTACCAGCAGTACTTT.

This chain links TRBV12-3 or TRBV12-4 with TRBJ1-2, with 7 bases aligning to TRBD1. J was trimmed by 5 bases and V by 1 base; bases with no gene match: 4. This CDR3 spans 14 amino acids. For the CDR3, the DNA is TGTGCCAGCAGTTTAGTGGACAGGACTTATGGCTACACCTTC. Its translation: CASSLVDRTYGYTF.

This clonotype was recorded a few times. This may come from a read error, since a much larger clone is one base off. The V call is TRBV7-8, the J call TRBJ2-7; 7 bases agree with TRBD2. CDR3 length equals 15 residues. Unmatched junction bases numbered 13, after V lost 8 bases and J lost 3 bases. CDR1 and CDR2 from the germline V gene are SGHVS and FQNEAQ. CDR3 bases: TGTGCCAGCTCGGAGCGGGAATTGAGGGGCTACGAGCAGTACTTC. Translation gives CASSERELRGYEQYF. The variable domain in full, completed from reference TRBV7-8 and TRBJ2-7, reads GAGVSQSPRYKVAKRGQDVALRCDPISGHVSLFWYQQALGQGPEFLTYFQNEAQLDKSGLPSDRFFAERPEGSVSTLKIQRTQQEDSAVYLCASSERELRGYEQYFGPGTRLTVT.

The chain has TRBV11-2 and TRBJ2-2; D is ambiguous. The V and J ends lost 5 bases and 14 bases respectively, with 15 bases between them. Per the germline V gene, CDR1 is SGHAT and CDR2 is FQNNGV. CDR3 length: 12 residues. The CDR3 coding sequence is TGTGCCAGCAGCCACGGTCTCGAGGAACTGTTTTTT. Translated: CASSHGLEELFF.

Of note for this clonotype: A junction boundary mismatches the germline segment, possibly from a read error. This sequence joins TRBV28 and TRBJ2-7; no clear D gene. Looked up from germline, CDR1 is MDHEN and CDR2 is SYDVKM. The CDR3 totals 17 residues. CDR3 residues: CACSLPSVGWYSYEQYF. The CDR3 DNA is TGTGCCTGCAGCCTCCCTTCGGTCGGATGGTACTCCTACGAGCAGTACTTC.

This sequence joins TRBV6-1 and TRBJ2-1; TRBD1 might be the D (5 bases). Deletions cut 1 base from V and 8 bases from J, with 15 bases between. Germline V gives CDR1 MNHNS, CDR2 SASEGT. This CDR3 is built from 15 residues. CDR3 DNA: TGTGCCAGCAGTGAAGGTCCCAGGGTAAGCTATGAGCAGTTCTTC. Its protein is CASSEGPRVSYEQFF.

This clonotype has a count of ten or more. A read error may be the cause here, since a much bigger clone is one base away. J is TRBJ2-5 and V is TRBV28; the match to TRBD2 covers 9 bases. Germline loops: CDR1 MDHEN, CDR2 SYDVKM. The CDR3 totals 13 residues. The DNA of the CDR3 is TGTGCCAGCAGGCTAGCGGGGAAAGAGACCCGGTACTTC. This translates into CASRLAGKETRYF.

The chain has TRBV29-1 and TRBJ2-5, with D perhaps TRBD1 (5 bases). The CDR3 has 13 amino acids. V was shortened by 6 bases and J by 5 bases, with 16 bases between the two germline ends. CDR1 is SQVTM, CDR2 ANQGSEA, per germline. The CDR3 coding sequence is TGCAGCGTCGTCGGTTGGACAAGGGAGACCCAGTACTTC. Its protein is CSVVGWTRETQYF.

Points on this clonotype: A read error is likely, as this CDR3 ends without the conserved phenylalanine or tryptophan. The gene calls are TRBV11-2 and TRBJ2-7; 8 bases map to TRBD1. The junction had 6 bases not matched to a gene; V was cut back by 9 bases and J by 2 bases. The CDR3 length is 13 residues. Germline CDR1 reads SGHAT; CDR2 reads FQNNGV. This chain's CDR3 is CASTGDRTYEQYL. The CDR3 DNA reads as TGTGCCAGTACAGGGGACAGGACCTACGAGCAGTACCTC.

V and J are TRBV29-1 and TRBJ2-4; the D gene is possibly TRBD2 (5 bases). From germline, CDR1 is SQVTM and CDR2 ANQGSEA. The CDR3 runs to 12 residues. For the CDR3, the DNA is TGCAGTGTTAATTCCCTGGGGAGCATTCAGTACTTC. Translated, it gives CSVNSLGSIQYF.

Remarks on this clonotype: Compared with germline, one end of the junction differs, possibly owing to a read error. The rearrangement uses TRBV5-6 and TRBJ2-7, with TRBD2 as a possible D gene (6 bases). The CDR3 is made up of 15 amino acids. Germline V gene data show CDR1 as SGHDT and CDR2 as YYEEEE. DNA for the CDR3: TGTGTCAGCAGCTTGAGGGACGGGAGAGGAGACGAGCAGTACTTC. This encodes CVSSLRDGRGDEQYF.

V and J are TRBV7-8 and TRBJ2-7; either TRBD1 or TRBD2 may fit D (5 bases each). The ends were cut back, 10 bases at V and 5 bases at J, with 27 bases in the middle. This CDR3 region has 16 residues. Germline V gene data show CDR1 as SGHVS and CDR2 as FQNEAQ. Here the CDR3 DNA reads TGTGCCAACAACGCCCCCCGGGGCCTCGCCCTCCACGAGCAGTACTTC. Residues: CANNAPRGLALHEQYF.

Turning to this clonotype: One junction end disagrees with the germline gene, perhaps due to a read error. The chain employs TRBV10-2 and TRBJ2-3; TRBD2 agrees at 10 bases. Per the germline V gene, CDR1 is WSHSY and CDR2 is SAAADI. The CDR3 length is 19 residues. DNA for the CDR3: TGCGTCAGCAGTCGCCCGCCAGGGCTAGCGGGAGACGGGGCAGATACGCAGTATTTT. Translation: CVSSRPPGLAGDGADTQYF.

This clonotype was seen a handful of times. A much more abundant neighbour one base away suggests this may be a read error. The chain carries TRBV6-4 and TRBJ2-1; 7 bases map to TRBD2. V trimming: 4 bases; J trimming: 5 bases; junction bases outside the gene matches: 8. The CDR3 loop spans 15 amino acids. Per germline, CDR1 MRHNA and CDR2 SNTAGT. The CDR3 DNA follows: TGTGCCAGCAGTGCGCGAGTGGGAGGGCACAATGAGCAGTTCTTC. It yields the protein CASSARVGGHNEQFF.

CDR3 sequence: CISSYSYGGTDTQYF. The CDR3 nucleotides are TGTATCAGCAGTTACTCTTACGGCGGCACAGATACGCAGTATTTT. This chain links TRBV6-5 with TRBJ2-3; no clear D. From germline, CDR1 is MNHEY and CDR2 SVGAGI. This CDR3 has 15 residues.

Regarding this clonotype: Likely a read error: the CDR3 ends without its conserved phenylalanine or tryptophan. This rearrangement joins TRBV11-2 to TRBJ2-7, with a possible D match to TRBD2 (5 bases). This CDR3 comprises 15 residues. The germline V gene has CDR1 SGHAT and CDR2 FQNNGV. CDR3 sequence reads: CASRRDTAAPYEQYY. CDR3 nucleotide sequence: TGTGCCAGCAGACGGGATACAGCGGCCCCCTATGAGCAGTACTAC.

Turning to this clonotype: Germline and junction disagree at one end, which may indicate a read error. The J gene is TRBJ1-4, the V gene TRBV6-5; D unresolved. Germline CDR1 reads MNHEY; CDR2 reads SVGAGI. This CDR3 is 15 amino acids long. As DNA, the CDR3 is TGTGCCAGCAGGGGTATAACAGTGGTTATTGAAAAACTGGTTTTT. This encodes CASRGITVVIEKLVF.

V is TRBV13 and J is TRBJ2-7, with 7 bases fitting TRBD2. The CDR3 has 11 amino acids. Germline assignment: CDR1 PRHDT and CDR2 FYEKMQ (reference sequence). DNA for the CDR3: TGTGTCGGCAGCGGGGAAGGCGAGCAGTACTTC. Encoded protein: CVGSGEGEQYF. Filled out from reference TRBV13 and TRBJ2-7, the complete variable domain reads AAGVIQSPRHLIKEKRETATLKCYPIPRHDTVYWYQQGPGQDPQFLISFYEKMQSDKGSIPDRFSAQQFSDYHSELNMSSLELGDSALYFCVGSGEGEQYFGPGTRLTVT.